The source of this TCR beta chain is a study of blood T cell repertoires in COVID-19 (dated by TCRdb to 2018 to 2020). General notes on the study: Samples covering the acute and convalescent phases of COVID-19 were provided by collaborators in the United States, Italy and Spain. The repertoires were released in a freely available public database intended as a resource for research on the immune response to SARS-CoV-2. Samples were obtained from the ongoing ImmuneRACE study (first 160 participants) and from about 1,300 subjects provided by 6 global collaborators. HLA class I and class II types, where available, came from metadata supplied by the sample provider rather than from assay-based typing. The material from the prospective study consisted of cDNA or gDNA derived from T cells, B-cell-depleted T cells, or PBMCs. The dataset comprised deeply sampled blood TCRbeta repertoires from subjects exposed to, actively infected with, or recovered from COVID-19. The sample metadata nearly always contained a de-identified subject ID, COVID-19 status, age in years and sex.

With respect to this clone: Its antigen target is currently unknown. No base qualities exist here, and no much larger clone lies one base off it.

TCRbeta CDR3 regions were amplified from genomic DNA using the immunoSEQ Assay, a bias-controlled multiplex PCR. Concerning the study's data processing: The number of nucleated cells in each sample was estimated by amplification of reference gene primers within the assay. To quantify the absolute abundance of each unique TCRbeta CDR3 rearrangement, sequence reads were collapsed and filtered. For each sample, productive Simpson clonality was calculated as the square root of Simpson's diversity index over productive rearrangements. Here the immuneACCESS table is served through TCRdb, limited to in-frame sequences with V and J called. Missing clones are a known gap in these copies; in checked studies unresolved V genes cover under half, and the rest lacks a known reason. V and J calls and clone size follow that table, whereas D and trimming were derived from the DNA. The sample includes about 80,000 clones, with 88% observed a single time. The top ten clonotypes cover around 7.3% of the sample.

Broad study findings and their caveats: How much clinical and demographic metadata was included differed by source and by participant, and the metadata was provided uncurated.

Each collaborating institution followed its own protocols to collect whole blood in K2EDTA tubes. For TCRbeta analysis, collaborators shipped samples as frozen whole blood, isolated PBMCs, or DNA extracted from either of those sample types. This receptor was obtained from a woman of 80 years or more with acute or convalescent COVID-19. Material for sequencing was peripheral blood.

CDR3 reads: CASSESGGRAFF. The sequenced DNA: TGTGCCAGCAGTGAGTCTGGAGGGCGTGCTTTCTTT. The chain employs TRBV6-1 and TRBJ1-1; no D gene is confidently identified. Trimming removed 3 bases from V and 11 bases from J, leaving 13 bases between the germline ends. From cysteine to phenylalanine, the CDR3 is 12 amino acids long. Only the CDR3 part of the read is kept: 36 bases, read in frame from the first base. The germline V gene yields MNHNS for CDR1 and SASEGT for CDR2.